Included here is one T cell receptor (beta chain) sequence, with context. The CDR3 covers 13 residues. CDR1 MDHEN and CDR2 SYDVKM come from the germline V gene. Trimming removed 2 bases at V and 6 bases at J, with 11 bases between. This record belongs to a study of blood T cell repertoires in COVID-19. Overall study: The United States, Italy and Spain supplied acute and convalescent COVID-19 samples. The analysed material was cDNA or gDNA that came from T cells, B-cell-depleted T cells, or PBMCs.

Authors' analysis steps: Amplified reference gene primers provided the basis for estimating nucleated cell counts. Profiled with immunoSEQ multiplex PCR; TCRdb holds only in-frame clones, not every one. V and J calls and clone size are copied from that table; D and trimming were computed from the DNA. The sample has roughly 56,000 clones, over 90% seen once. V is TRBV28 and J is TRBJ2-7; D is ambiguous. Sequenced input: peripheral blood. The receptor was isolated from a man in his forties or fifties with active COVID-19. The DNA of the CDR3 is TGTGCCAGCAGTTTACCTAAGTTAGTCGAGCAGTACTTC. This codes for CASSLPKLVEQYF.